A selection of T cell receptor beta chains follows, all from one sample in a study of T-cell reconstitution after alpha-beta-depleted transplantation in children. TCRdb reprocessed the PCR reads with MiXCR, giving one entry per CDR3 protein. The repertoire holds about 360,000 distinct CDR3 sequences, with less than 15% as singletons. Sample: PBMCs, taken from the stem cell graft. The receptors were gathered from a human donor who donated a stem cell graft to a child with Fanconi anemia. Each CDR3 is given with its conserved first and last residue.

TRBV4-1	16	TRBJ1-6	CASSQGGRTYNSPLHF
TRBV28	13	TRBJ1-3	CATLRADGNTIYF
TRBV28	19	TRBJ1-1	CASSLGRWLGAVMNTEAFF
TRBV10-3	12	TRBJ2-5	CAISEPWETQYF
TRBV3-1	15	TRBJ2-3	CASSQGQRYTDTQYF
TRBV2	12	TRBJ2-1	CASSARDRLGFF
TRBV7-6	14	TRBJ2-3	CASSLSGGIDTQYF
TRBV20-1	13	TRBJ2-7	CSGGLPGTYEQYF
TRBV2	13	TRBJ2-7	CASSVGHSYEQYF
TRBV7-9	15	TRBJ1-2	CASSPRDRGGHGYTF
TRBV12-3/TRBV12-4	12	TRBJ1-2	CASSLWGYGYTF
TRBV20-1	14	TRBJ2-5	CSASYGQGQETQYF
TRBV15	17	TRBJ1-5	CATSTGSGRYSNQPQHF
TRBV6-1	15	TRBJ1-3	CASSGHRGTGNTIYF